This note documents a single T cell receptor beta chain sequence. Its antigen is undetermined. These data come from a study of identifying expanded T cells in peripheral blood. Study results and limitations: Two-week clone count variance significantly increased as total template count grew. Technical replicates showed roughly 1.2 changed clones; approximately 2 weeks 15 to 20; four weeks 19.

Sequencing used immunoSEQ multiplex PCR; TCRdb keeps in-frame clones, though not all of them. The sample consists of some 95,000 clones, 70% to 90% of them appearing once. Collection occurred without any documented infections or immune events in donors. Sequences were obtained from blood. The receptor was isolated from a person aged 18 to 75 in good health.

The chain's CDR3 is CASAARAWANVLTF. The CDR3 region has the DNA TGTGCCAGCGCCGCTCGCGCCTGGGCCAACGTCCTGACTTTC. The chain uses TRBV11-3 and TRBJ2-6, with D unresolved. Germline values: CDR1 SGHNT, CDR2 YENEEA. CDR3 length: 14 residues. V lost 8 bases to trimming and J lost 5 bases, with 13 bases between them.